Shown below are 4 T cell receptor beta chains from a single sample sequenced in a study of blood T cell repertoires in COVID-19. The data were produced by immunoSEQ multiplex PCR, yet TCRdb's version contains in-frame clones alone and is incomplete. The data hold about 64,000 clones, with around 73% observed a single time. Sequencing was performed on peripheral blood. Receptors were obtained from a man aged 55 to 70 with COVID-19, enrolled during active disease.

The V gene is TRBV5-1, the J gene TRBJ1-1, with TRBD1 matching over 9 bases. The J segment lost 7 bases and the V segment lost 3 bases, leaving 7 bases of the junction unmatched. This CDR3 has 14 amino acids. The germline gives CDR1 SGHRS, CDR2 YFSETQ. The CDR3 protein is CASSSGQGRDEAFF. CDR3 sequence (DNA): TGCGCCAGCAGCTCCGGACAGGGGAGGGATGAAGCTTTCTTT.

The genes are TRBV27 and TRBJ2-7; 7 bases align to TRBD1. Trimming removed 3 bases from V and 4 bases from J; junction bases left unmatched: 6. This CDR3 spans 14 amino acids. Germline CDR1 and CDR2: MNHEY and SMNVEV (reference sequence). The CDR3 loop reads CASSFEGAIYEQYF. The CDR3 DNA sequence: TGTGCCAGCAGTTTTGAGGGGGCGATATACGAGCAGTACTTC.

The CDR3 DNA sequence: TGTGCCAGCAGCATCTGGACAGGGGATATGGAGACCCAGTACTTC. As protein: CASSIWTGDMETQYF. The V and J genes are TRBV9 and TRBJ2-5; 9 bases map to TRBD1. The CDR3 is made up of 15 amino acids. The trim removed 4 bases at V and 5 bases at J, leaving 9 bases unmatched. Germline V gives CDR1 SGDLS, CDR2 YYNGEE.

The chain recombines TRBV28 with TRBJ1-2; tentatively, D is TRBD1 (6 bases). Deletions cut 3 bases from V and 4 bases from J, with 18 bases between. Germline assignment: CDR1 MDHEN and CDR2 SYDVKM. CDR3 length equals 16 residues. The CDR3 DNA follows: TGTGCCAGCAGTTTGATTCTCTTACAGGGAACCTATGGCTACACCTTC. Translated: CASSLILLQGTYGYTF.